Listed below are T cell receptor beta chains from one sample, sequenced in a study of T cells in Graves' hyperthyroidism and ophthalmopathy. A single record per CDR3 protein comes from TCRdb applying MiXCR to the multiplex PCR reads. The repertoire holds roughly 720,000 distinct CDR3 sequences, approximately 15% seen once, with about a sixth in the top ten. Sequenced: blood. The receptors originated from a man between 50 and 59 years old with Graves' hyperthyroidism. The CDR3 runs from the conserved cysteine through the conserved F or W. Fields, in order: clone size, D gene, V gene, CDR3 length, J gene, CDR3 protein, CDR3 DNA. The D gene is left open where the match is weak. The size entry is marked missing in some rows and otherwise reads once, few, many or a size class.

abundance: few
d_gene: NA
v_gene: TRBV5-1
len: 16
j_gene: TRBJ2-1
CDR3aa: CASSLEGRASYNEQFF
CDR3nt: TGCGCCAGCAGCTTGGAAGGGCGGGCCTCCTACAATGAGCAGTTCTTC

abundance: many
d_gene: TRBD2
v_gene: TRBV6-1
len: 15
j_gene: TRBJ2-7
CDR3aa: CASSDLAGGRNEQYF
CDR3nt: TGTGCCAGCAGTGACTTAGCGGGAGGACGGAACGAGCAGTACTTC

abundance: NA
d_gene: NA
v_gene: TRBV6-2/TRBV6-3
len: 14
j_gene: TRBJ1-2
CDR3aa: CASSYFALSYGYTF
CDR3nt: TGTGCCAGCAGTTATTTCGCCTTAAGCTATGGCTACACCTTC

abundance: few
d_gene: NA
v_gene: TRBV3-1
len: 13
j_gene: TRBJ2-7
CDR3aa: CASSQGGMYEQYF
CDR3nt: TGTGCCAGCAGCCAAGGGGGGATGTACGAGCAGTACTTC

abundance: many
d_gene: NA
v_gene: TRBV6-2/TRBV6-3
len: 17
j_gene: TRBJ2-2
CDR3aa: CASSYEKVKGPPEWLFF
CDR3nt: TGTGCCAGCAGTTACGAAAAGGTTAAGGGACCTCCGGAGTGGCTGTTTTTT

abundance: NA
d_gene: TRBD2
v_gene: TRBV24-1
len: 13
j_gene: TRBJ2-5
CDR3aa: CATEIAGGETQYF
CDR3nt: TGTGCCACCGAGATAGCGGGTGGCGAGACCCAGTACTTC

abundance: NA
d_gene: NA
v_gene: TRBV5-1
len: 15
j_gene: TRBJ2-7
CDR3aa: CASSSEGGGGYEQYF
CDR3nt: TGCGCCAGCAGCTCGGAGGGGGGGGGCGGGTACGAGCAGTACTTC

abundance: many
d_gene: TRBD1
v_gene: TRBV12-3/TRBV12-4
len: 14
j_gene: TRBJ2-1
CDR3aa: CASRAGTGGDEQFF
CDR3nt: TGTGCCAGCAGGGCTGGGACAGGGGGCGATGAGCAGTTCTTC

abundance: few
d_gene: TRBD2
v_gene: TRBV30
len: 18
j_gene: TRBJ2-1
CDR3aa: CAWSPSIIAGGLDNEQFF
CDR3nt: TGTGCCTGGAGTCCGTCCATTATAGCGGGAGGGCTGGACAATGAGCAGTTCTTC

abundance: many
d_gene: NA
v_gene: TRBV27
len: 16
j_gene: TRBJ1-6
CDR3aa: CASSLEGDSYNSPLHF
CDR3nt: TGTGCCAGCAGTTTAGAGGGGGACTCCTATAATTCACCCCTCCACTTT

abundance: many
d_gene: TRBD1
v_gene: TRBV30
len: 16
j_gene: TRBJ1-5
CDR3aa: CAWSTRGQGRHQPQHF
CDR3nt: TGTGCCTGGAGTACAAGGGGACAGGGGCGGCATCAGCCCCAGCATTTT

abundance: many
d_gene: NA
v_gene: TRBV28
len: 16
j_gene: TRBJ2-7
CDR3aa: CASRTAGGVTSYEQYF
CDR3nt: TGTGCCAGCAGGACCGCCGGAGGCGTTACGTCCTACGAGCAGTACTTC

abundance: many
d_gene: NA
v_gene: TRBV28
len: 14
j_gene: TRBJ2-7
CDR3aa: CASSLAGSLVEQYF
CDR3nt: TGTGCCAGCAGTTTAGCCGGTAGTCTGGTTGAGCAGTACTTC

abundance: many
d_gene: NA
v_gene: TRBV11-3
len: 17
j_gene: TRBJ2-3
CDR3aa: CASSLKVWGQGSDTQYF
CDR3nt: TGTGCCAGCAGCTTAAAGGTCTGGGGTCAGGGTTCAGATACGCAGTATTTT

abundance: many
d_gene: NA
v_gene: TRBV2
len: 16
j_gene: TRBJ2-1
CDR3aa: CASTGLRRRALSEQFF
CDR3nt: TGTGCCAGCACCGGACTGAGGCGCAGGGCCCTGTCTGAGCAGTTCTTC

abundance: many
d_gene: TRBD1
v_gene: TRBV7-8
len: 16
j_gene: TRBJ1-2
CDR3aa: CASIDPRGTVRRGYTF
CDR3nt: TGTGCCAGCATCGACCCTAGAGGGACAGTACGTCGTGGCTACACCTTC

abundance: many
d_gene: NA
v_gene: TRBV10-3
len: 14
j_gene: TRBJ2-1
CDR3aa: CAISEPSWMDEQFF
CDR3nt: TGTGCCATCAGTGAGCCGAGTTGGATGGATGAGCAGTTCTTC

abundance: many
d_gene: NA
v_gene: TRBV11-2
len: 15
j_gene: TRBJ2-7
CDR3aa: CASSLGRISAYEQYF
CDR3nt: TGTGCCAGCAGCTTAGGCAGGATAAGTGCCTACGAGCAGTACTTC

abundance: many
d_gene: NA
v_gene: TRBV7-3
len: 15
j_gene: TRBJ1-1
CDR3aa: CASSSRAGDGTEAFF
CDR3nt: TGTGCCAGCAGCTCCCGGGCGGGGGATGGAACTGAAGCTTTCTTT

abundance: NA
d_gene: NA
v_gene: TRBV5-4
len: 13
j_gene: TRBJ2-5
CDR3aa: CASSLVASETQYF
CDR3nt: TGTGCCAGCAGCTTGGTCGCCAGCGAGACCCAGTACTTC

abundance: many
d_gene: TRBD1
v_gene: TRBV12-3/TRBV12-4
len: 16
j_gene: TRBJ2-3
CDR3aa: CASNARGQVGTDTQYF
CDR3nt: TGTGCCAGCAACGCAAGGGGGCAGGTCGGTACAGATACGCAGTATTTT

abundance: many
d_gene: TRBD1
v_gene: TRBV2
len: 13
j_gene: TRBJ2-1
CDR3aa: CASSVQGVNEQFF
CDR3nt: TGTGCCAGCAGTGTTCAGGGGGTCAATGAGCAGTTCTTC

abundance: NA
d_gene: TRBD2
v_gene: TRBV6-2/TRBV6-3
len: 13
j_gene: TRBJ2-7
CDR3aa: CASRQAGGPEQYF
CDR3nt: TGTGCCAGCAGACAAGCGGGAGGGCCCGAGCAGTACTTC

abundance: NA
d_gene: TRBD1
v_gene: TRBV5-1
len: 14
j_gene: TRBJ2-7
CDR3aa: CASSFLGGDNEQYF
CDR3nt: TGCGCCAGCAGCTTTCTAGGGGGCGATAACGAGCAGTACTTC

abundance: many
d_gene: NA
v_gene: TRBV6-1
len: 15
j_gene: TRBJ2-2
CDR3aa: CASSTSGAGAGELFF
CDR3nt: TGTGCCAGCAGCACCTCCGGGGCCGGGGCCGGGGAGCTGTTTTTT

abundance: many
d_gene: NA
v_gene: TRBV2
len: 12
j_gene: TRBJ1-1
CDR3aa: CASRSLNTEAFF
CDR3nt: TGTGCCAGCAGATCCCTTAACACTGAAGCTTTCTTT